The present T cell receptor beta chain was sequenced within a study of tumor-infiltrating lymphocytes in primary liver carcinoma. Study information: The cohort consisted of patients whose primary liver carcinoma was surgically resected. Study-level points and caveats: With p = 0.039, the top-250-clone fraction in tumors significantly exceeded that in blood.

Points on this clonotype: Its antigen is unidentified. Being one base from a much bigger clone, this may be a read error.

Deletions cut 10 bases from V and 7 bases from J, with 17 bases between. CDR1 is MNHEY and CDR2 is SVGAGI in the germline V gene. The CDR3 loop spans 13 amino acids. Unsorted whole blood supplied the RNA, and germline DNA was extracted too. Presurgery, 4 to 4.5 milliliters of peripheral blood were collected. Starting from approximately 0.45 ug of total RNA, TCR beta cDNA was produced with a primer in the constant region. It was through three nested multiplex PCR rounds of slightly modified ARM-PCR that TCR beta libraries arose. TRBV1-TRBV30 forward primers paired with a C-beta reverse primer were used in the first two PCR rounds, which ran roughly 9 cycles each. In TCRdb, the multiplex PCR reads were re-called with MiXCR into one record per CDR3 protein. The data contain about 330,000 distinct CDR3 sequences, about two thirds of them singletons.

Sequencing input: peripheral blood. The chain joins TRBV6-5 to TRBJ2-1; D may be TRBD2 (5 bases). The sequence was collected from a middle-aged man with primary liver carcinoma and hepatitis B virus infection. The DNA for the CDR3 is TGTGCCATCAGACCTAACCGGGGAAATGAGCAGTTCTTC. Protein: CAIRPNRGNEQFF.